This paragraph reports one T cell receptor beta chain. These data come from a study of blood T cell repertoires in COVID-19. Study at large: T cells, B-cell-depleted T cells, or PBMCs supplied cDNA or gDNA.

Some clones are missing from TCRdb's copy, which holds only in-frame ones; the method was immunoSEQ multiplex PCR. Of about 200,000 clones in the sample, 94% are singletons; the top ten hold approximately 0.69%. This CDR3 is built from 14 residues. V was trimmed by 2 bases and J by 6 bases, leaving 11 bases between them. The germline V gene encodes CDR1 MNHEY and CDR2 SMNVEV (reference sequence). Seattle's enrolled individuals joined amid active infection and were then monitored longitudinally. The chain joins TRBV27 to TRBJ1-5; no definite D call. The receptor was derived from a man younger than 40 with COVID-19, enrolled during active disease. Source material: peripheral blood. The CDR3 here is CASSLHGVAQPQHF. CDR3 sequence (DNA): TGTGCCAGCAGTTTACACGGGGTTGCTCAGCCCCAGCATTTT.